Listed here are 15 T cell receptor beta chains from one sample, sequenced in a study of blood T cells in healthy people across ages (dated by TCRdb to about 2015). Libraries were constructed by 5' RACE. TCRdb records Illumina HiSeq 2500 as the sequencer. A second PCR of roughly 6 to 11 cycles was run with a J-beta primer mix and a sample-barcoded 5' primer. The public reads were reprocessed in TCRdb via fastp at Q25 and MiXCR, keeping in-frame beta chains. Rows are unified per CDR3 protein, each entry keeping the most common DNA and genes. This sample holds approximately 800,000 distinct CDR3 sequences; roughly 60% were observed only once. Approximately 23% of the sample lies in the top ten. Material for sequencing was blood. The origin of the receptors is a man aged 25-40 years in good health.

This chain connects TRBV7-2 to TRBJ2-7, with TRBD1 matching over 7 bases. The germline V gene encodes CDR1 SGHTA and CDR2 FQGNSA. The CDR3 contains 14 residues. V gave up 1 base and J gave up 3 bases; unmatched junction bases: 3. CDR3 DNA sequence: TGTGCCAGCAGCTTAGACGGGACAGACTACGAGCAGTACTTC. The encoded protein is CASSLDGTDYEQYF.

The CDR3 bases are TGTGCCAGCAGCCCGGGACTAGCGGAAATCCTCTACAATGAGCAGTTCTTC. It specifies CASSPGLAEILYNEQFF. V and J are TRBV11-2 and TRBJ2-1; 11 positions agree with TRBD2. The length of the CDR3 is 17 residues. With V trimmed by 5 bases and J by 3 bases, 9 bases remained unmatched. Germline-derived CDR1 and CDR2 are SGHAT and FQNNGV.

The chain couples TRBV7-2 to TRBJ2-1; D perhaps matches TRBD1 (7 bases). Trimming removed 7 bases at V and 8 bases at J, with 12 bases between. CDR3 length: 12 amino acids. Germline lookup yields CDR1 SGHTA and CDR2 FQGNSA. CDR3 DNA: TGTGCCAGCACCCAGGGGGGTGATGAGCAGTTCTTC. Amino acid sequence: CASTQGGDEQFF. Based on the CDR3 plus reference TRBV7-2 and TRBJ2-1, the full variable domain is GAGVSQSPSNKVTEKGKDVELRCDPISGHTALYWYRQSLGQGLEFLIYFQGNSAPDKSGLPSDRFSAERTGGSVSTLTIQRTQQEDSAVYLCASTQGGDEQFFGPGTRLTVL.

The CDR3 loop is CASGLQRGTDFYSNQPQHF. CDR3 nucleotides: TGTGCTAGTGGTTTGCAAAGGGGGACGGACTTCTATAGCAATCAGCCCCAGCATTTT. The J gene is TRBJ1-5, the V gene TRBV12-5; weak D call: TRBD1 (6 bases). Trimming removed 2 bases from V and 0 bases from J, with 20 bases in between. Germline V gene lookup returns CDR1 LGHNT and CDR2 FRNRAP. This CDR3 is 19 amino acids long.

This clonotype has just one count. The chain couples TRBV6-1 to TRBJ2-1, with D uncertain. The germline gives CDR1 MNHNS, CDR2 SASEGT. There are 14 residues in the CDR3. The V and J ends lost 0 bases and 10 bases respectively, with 13 bases between them. The CDR3: CASSEALHSYEQFF. The CDR3 region has the DNA TGTGCCAGCAGTGAAGCGCTCCACTCCTACGAGCAGTTCTTC.

This chain joins TRBV7-9 and TRBJ1-1; D may be TRBD1 (5 bases). This CDR3 spans 13 amino acids. Trimming left V 3 bases short and J 8 bases short, with 13 bases between. The germline gives CDR1 SEHNR, CDR2 FQNEAQ (reference sequence). The CDR3 region is CASSFAGSGEAFF. The CDR3 coding sequence is TGTGCCAGCAGCTTCGCAGGGTCGGGAGAAGCTTTCTTT.

The V call is TRBV20-1, the J call TRBJ2-3; 7 bases map to TRBD1. The germline gives CDR1 DFQATT, CDR2 SNEGSKA (reference sequence). After removal of 1 base from V and 6 bases from J, the junction contained 10 bases not matched to a gene. The CDR3 runs to 15 residues. CDR3 amino acids: CSARGLRNRGDTQYF. DNA for the CDR3: TGCAGTGCTAGAGGTTTACGGAACAGGGGTGATACGCAGTATTTT.

This chain connects TRBV7-2 to TRBJ1-2; tentatively, D is TRBD1 (6 bases). The germline V gene encodes CDR1 SGHTA and CDR2 FQGNSA. V gave up 5 bases and J gave up 0 bases, with 13 bases separating them. The CDR3 covers 15 residues. The CDR3, as DNA: TGTGCCAGCAGCGTATTGGGGGGCACTAACTATGGCTACACCTTC. It encodes CASSVLGGTNYGYTF.

V is TRBV20-1 and J is TRBJ2-1, with 9 bases matching TRBD2. V shed 0 bases, J shed 3 bases, and the junction held 9 bases outside the gene matches. The CDR3 has 17 amino acids. Germline V gives CDR1 DFQATT, CDR2 SNEGSKA (reference sequence). In DNA form, the CDR3 reads TGCAGTGCTAGAGATAGGGCTAGCGGGACCATCTACAATGAGCAGTTCTTC. Translating gives CSARDRASGTIYNEQFF.

This clonotype was detected a few times. The chain couples TRBV20-1 to TRBJ2-5, with D uncertain. The V end was cut by 2 bases, the J end by 5 bases, with 9 bases between. The CDR3 consists of 12 residues. Germline V lookup: CDR1 DFQATT, CDR2 SNEGSKA (reference sequence). CDR3 residues: CSARLELETQYF. DNA of the CDR3: TGCAGTGCTAGACTAGAATTGGAGACCCAGTACTTC.

The table lists this clonotype with a few counts. V and J are TRBV29-1 and TRBJ2-3, with D unclear. CDR1 is SQVTM, CDR2 ANQGSEA, per germline. CDR3 length equals 13 residues. Trimming pared 3 bases from V and 0 bases from J, leaving 7 bases between. CDR3 coding DNA: TGCAGCGTTGAGGCGGCTAGCACAGATACGCAGTATTTT. Protein product: CSVEAASTDTQYF.

The chain joins TRBV20-1 to TRBJ2-3; D assignment may be TRBD1 or TRBD2 (5 bases each). CDR1 and CDR2 from the germline V gene are DFQATT and SNEGSKA (reference sequence). V lost 1 base, J lost 8 bases, and 16 bases lay in between. This CDR3 comprises 14 residues. CDR3 nucleotide sequence: TGCAGTGCTAGAGGTTGGGGGATAGCAGTTACGCAGTATTTT. This translates into CSARGWGIAVTQYF.

The chain employs TRBV7-2 and TRBJ2-7; possible D gene TRBD1, 6 bases. CDR1 is SGHTA, CDR2 FQGNSA, per germline. V was pared by 5 bases and J by 1 base, with 15 bases between. CDR3 length: 15 amino acids. CDR3 nucleotides: TGTGCCAGCAGCGGGTCCGGGACATCATCCTACGAGCAGTACTTC. Its protein is CASSGSGTSSYEQYF.

The chain recombines TRBV11-2 with TRBJ1-6; perhaps TRBD1 as D (6 bases). CDR1 is SGHAT, CDR2 FQNNGV, per germline. This CDR3 is 15 amino acids long. Trimming pared 4 bases from V and 10 bases from J, leaving 17 bases between. CDR3 nucleotides: TGTGCCAGCAGCTCCCCAGGGCAGGGGATATCACCCCTCCACTTT. It yields the protein CASSSPGQGISPLHF.

This clonotype was picked up one time. The chain combines TRBV18 with TRBJ2-3; no clear D. With 3 bases removed from V and 2 bases from J, the gap between germline ends came to 9 bases. The CDR3 is 14 amino acids. Germline CDR1 and CDR2: KGHSH and LQKENI. The CDR3 is CASSPGIHTDTQYF. The CDR3 DNA sequence: TGTGCCAGCTCACCTGGGATCCACACAGATACGCAGTATTTT. Filled out from reference TRBV18 and TRBJ2-3, the complete variable domain reads NAGVMQNPRHLVRRRGQEARLRCSPMKGHSHVYWYRQLPEEGLKFMVYLQKENIIDESGMPKERFSAEFPKEGPSILRIQQVVRGDSAAYFCASSPGIHTDTQYFGPGTRLTVL.